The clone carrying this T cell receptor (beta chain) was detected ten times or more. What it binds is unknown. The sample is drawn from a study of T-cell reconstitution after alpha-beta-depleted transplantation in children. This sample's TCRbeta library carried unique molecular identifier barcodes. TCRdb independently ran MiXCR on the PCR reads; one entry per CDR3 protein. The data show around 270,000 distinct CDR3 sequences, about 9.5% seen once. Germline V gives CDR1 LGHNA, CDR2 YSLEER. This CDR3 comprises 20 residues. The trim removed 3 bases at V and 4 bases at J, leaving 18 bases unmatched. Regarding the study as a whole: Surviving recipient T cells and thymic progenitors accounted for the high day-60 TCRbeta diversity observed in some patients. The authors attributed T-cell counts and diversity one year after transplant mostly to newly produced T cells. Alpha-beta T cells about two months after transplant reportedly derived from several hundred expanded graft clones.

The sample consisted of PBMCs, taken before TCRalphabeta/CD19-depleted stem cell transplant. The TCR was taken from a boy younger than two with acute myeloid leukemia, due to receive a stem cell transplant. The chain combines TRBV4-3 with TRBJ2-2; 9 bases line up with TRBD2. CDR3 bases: TGCGCCAGCAGCCAGATCCTATATAAAGGGCTAGCGGGGCCCACCGGGGAGCTGTTTTTT. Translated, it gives CASSQILYKGLAGPTGELFF.